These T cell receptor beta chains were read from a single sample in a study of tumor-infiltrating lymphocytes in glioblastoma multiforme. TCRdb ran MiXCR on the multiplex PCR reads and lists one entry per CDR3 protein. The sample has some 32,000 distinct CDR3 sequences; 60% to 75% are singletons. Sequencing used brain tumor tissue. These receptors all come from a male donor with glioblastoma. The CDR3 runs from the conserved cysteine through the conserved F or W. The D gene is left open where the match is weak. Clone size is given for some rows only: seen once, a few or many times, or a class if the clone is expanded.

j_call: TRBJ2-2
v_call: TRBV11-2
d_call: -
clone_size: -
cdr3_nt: TGTGCCAGCGCCTCCTCATTCGGCCAGGGGCTAGCGGTAAACACCGGGGAGCTGTTTTTT
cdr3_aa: CASASSFGQGLAVNTGELFF

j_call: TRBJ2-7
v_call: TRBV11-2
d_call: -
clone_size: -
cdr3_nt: TGTGCCAGCAGCTTAAGCTCAGGGCTTTCCTGCGAGCAGTACTTC
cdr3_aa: CASSLSSGLSCEQYF

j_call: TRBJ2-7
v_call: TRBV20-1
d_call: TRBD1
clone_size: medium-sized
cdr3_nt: TGCAGTGCTTCGGGACAGGGGTCCATCTCCTACGAGCAGTACTTC
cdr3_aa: CSASGQGSISYEQYF

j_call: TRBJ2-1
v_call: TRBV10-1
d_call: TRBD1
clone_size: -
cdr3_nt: TGCGCCAGCAGTAGGGCCGGGACAGGGGGCAATGAGCAGTTCTTC
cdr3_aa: CASSRAGTGGNEQFF

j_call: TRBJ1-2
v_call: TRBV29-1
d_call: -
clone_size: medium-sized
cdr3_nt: TGCACCGCGGACCACTTCGATGGCTACACCTTC
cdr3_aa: CTADHFDGYTF

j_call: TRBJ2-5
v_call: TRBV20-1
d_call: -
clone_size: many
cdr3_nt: TGCAGTGCTCCCCGGGACGGACAAGAGACCCAGTACTTC
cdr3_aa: CSAPRDGQETQYF

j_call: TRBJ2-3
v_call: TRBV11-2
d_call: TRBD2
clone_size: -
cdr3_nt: TGTGCCAGCAGCTTAGGGGGCGCGGGGGGCTACACAGATACGCAGTATTTT
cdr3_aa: CASSLGGAGGYTDTQYF

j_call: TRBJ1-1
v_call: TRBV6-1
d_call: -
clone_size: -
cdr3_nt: TGTGCCAGCAGTTATGGGGGATACACTAAAGCTTTCTTT
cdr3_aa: CASSYGGYTKAFF

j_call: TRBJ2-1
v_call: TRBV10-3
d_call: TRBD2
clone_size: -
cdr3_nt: TGCGCCATCAGTGAGTCCTTTTACTGTCCGGCTAGCGGAGCATCGAACGAACGACTCAATGAGCGGTTCTTC
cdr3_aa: CAISESFYCPASGASNERLNERFF

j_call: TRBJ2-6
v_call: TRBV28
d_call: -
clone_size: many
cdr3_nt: TGTGCCAGCAGCAATGGGGCCAACGTCCTGACTTTC
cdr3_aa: CASSNGANVLTF

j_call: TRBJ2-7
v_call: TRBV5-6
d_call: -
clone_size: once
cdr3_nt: TGTGCCAGCAGCTTGACTCGTCTCAACGAGCAGTACTTC
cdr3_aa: CASSLTRLNEQYF

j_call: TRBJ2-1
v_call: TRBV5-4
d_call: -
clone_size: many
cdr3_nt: TGTGCCAGCAGCCGTGAGGCCGGGAGCTCCTACAATGAGCAGTTCTTC
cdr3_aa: CASSREAGSSYNEQFF

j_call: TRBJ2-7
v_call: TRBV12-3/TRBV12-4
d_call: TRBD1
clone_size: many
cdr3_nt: TGTGCCAGCAGGGGGACAGGGACAGCTTCCTACGAGCAGTACTTC
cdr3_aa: CASRGTGTASYEQYF

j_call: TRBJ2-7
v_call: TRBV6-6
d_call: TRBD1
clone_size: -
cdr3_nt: TGTGCCAGCAGACCCGGGACAGGGGCGTACGAGCAGTACTTC
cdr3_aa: CASRPGTGAYEQYF

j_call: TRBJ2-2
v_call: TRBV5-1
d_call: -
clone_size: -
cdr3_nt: TGCGTCAGCAGCGGGGGACAGTCGAACACCGGGGAGCTGTTTTTT
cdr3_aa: CVSSGGQSNTGELFF

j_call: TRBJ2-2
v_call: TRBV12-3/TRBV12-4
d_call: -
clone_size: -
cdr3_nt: TGTGCCAGCTGTTTAGGGGGTTCCGGGGAGCTGTTTTTC
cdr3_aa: CASCLGGSGELFF

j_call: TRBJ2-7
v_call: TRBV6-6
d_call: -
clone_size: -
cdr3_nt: TGTGCCGGCAGTTACTGGAGGGTAGGCGAGCAGTACTTC
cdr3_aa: CAGSYWRVGEQYF

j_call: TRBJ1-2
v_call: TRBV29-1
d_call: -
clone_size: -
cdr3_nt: TGCAGTGTTGTCCCCCAATATGGCTACGCCTTC
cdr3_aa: CSVVPQYGYAF

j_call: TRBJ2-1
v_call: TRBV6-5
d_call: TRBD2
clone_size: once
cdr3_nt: TGTGCCAGCAGTTACGCAACTAGCGGGAGGATTGAGCAGTTCTTC
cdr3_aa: CASSYATSGRIEQFF

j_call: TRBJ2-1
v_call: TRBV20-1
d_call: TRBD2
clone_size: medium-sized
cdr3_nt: TGCAGTGCTAGAGGGCTAGCGGGAGTCCACCGACTTGGTGAGCAGTTCTTC
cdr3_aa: CSARGLAGVHRLGEQFF

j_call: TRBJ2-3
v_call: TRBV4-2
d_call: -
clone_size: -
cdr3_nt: TGTGCCAGCAGCCTTCCCACAGAAACGCAGTATTTT
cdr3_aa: CASSLPTETQYF

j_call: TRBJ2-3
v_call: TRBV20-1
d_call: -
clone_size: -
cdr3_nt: TGCAGTGCCCGACTAGTAAGCACAGATACGCAGTATTTT
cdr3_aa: CSARLVSTDTQYF

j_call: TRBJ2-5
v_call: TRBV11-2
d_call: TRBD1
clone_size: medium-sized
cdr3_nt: TGTGCCAGCAGCTCAATGGGACAGGGCGGGAGCGAGACCCAGTACTTC
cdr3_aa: CASSSMGQGGSETQYF

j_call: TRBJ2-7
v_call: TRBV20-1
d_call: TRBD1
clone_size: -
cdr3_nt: TGCAGCGTCGTAGGACAGGGGGCATCCTACGAGCAGTACTTC
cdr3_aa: CSVVGQGASYEQYF

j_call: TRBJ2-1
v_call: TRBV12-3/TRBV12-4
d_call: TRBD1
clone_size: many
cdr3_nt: TGTGCCAGCAGTCCCGCGGACAGGGAGGCGAATGAGCAGTTCTTC
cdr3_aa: CASSPADREANEQFF

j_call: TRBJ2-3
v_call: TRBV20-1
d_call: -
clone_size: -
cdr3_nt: TGCAATGCTAGACGGCGGGATGGCACAGATACGCAGTATTTT
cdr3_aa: CNARRRDGTDTQYF

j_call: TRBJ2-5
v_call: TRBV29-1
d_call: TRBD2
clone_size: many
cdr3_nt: TGCAGCGTTGGGGGACTAGCGGGAGGAGGGACAGAGACCCAGTACTTC
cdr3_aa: CSVGGLAGGGTETQYF

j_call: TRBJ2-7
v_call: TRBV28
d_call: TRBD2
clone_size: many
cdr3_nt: TGTGCCAGCAGCCCCGGGACTAGCGCCTACGAGCAGTACTTC
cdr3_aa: CASSPGTSAYEQYF

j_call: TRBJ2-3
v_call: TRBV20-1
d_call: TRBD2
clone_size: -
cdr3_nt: TGCAGTGCTAGGCCACGACTGGGACTAGCGGGAATAACGAGCACAGATACGCAGTATTTT
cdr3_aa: CSARPRLGLAGITSTDTQYF

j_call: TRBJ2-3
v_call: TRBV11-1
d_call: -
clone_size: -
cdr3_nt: TGTGCCAGCAGCTTACCAAATGTTGGAGATACGCAGTATTTT
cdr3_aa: CASSLPNVGDTQYF

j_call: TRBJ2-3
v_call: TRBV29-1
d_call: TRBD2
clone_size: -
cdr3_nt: TGCAGCGTTGAAAGGGACTACTCTAGCACAGATACGCAGTATTTT
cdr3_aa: CSVERDYSSTDTQYF

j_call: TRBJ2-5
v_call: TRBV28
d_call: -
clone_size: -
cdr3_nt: TGTGCTACCAGGCGGGACTCCCAAGAGACCCAGTACTTC
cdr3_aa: CATRRDSQETQYF

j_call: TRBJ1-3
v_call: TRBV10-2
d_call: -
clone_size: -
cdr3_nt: TGTGCCAGCAGTGAGTCGGGACTGGCAGACACCATATATTTT
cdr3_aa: CASSESGLADTIYF

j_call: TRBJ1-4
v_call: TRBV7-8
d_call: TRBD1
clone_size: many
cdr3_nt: TGTGCCAGCAGTTCTAATCCATCCACCGGGACAGGGGGCGAAAAACTGTTTTTT
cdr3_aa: CASSSNPSTGTGGEKLFF

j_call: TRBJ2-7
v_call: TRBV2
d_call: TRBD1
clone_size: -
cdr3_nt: TGTGCCAGCAGTGAGTCCGGGATAGGGGGCTCACTAAGGGGAGAGCAGTACTTC
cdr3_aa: CASSESGIGGSLRGEQYF